The rows below give T cell receptor beta chains drawn from one sample of a study of beta chain features in type 1 diabetes. The protocol was immunoSEQ multiplex PCR, while the TCRdb copy is restricted to in-frame clones and leaves out a portion. The sample yields approximately 150,000 clones, 10% to 15% seen once. Material for sequencing was central memory CD4+ T cells from blood. These receptors were taken from a man aged 18 to 30 with type 1 diabetes. Each CDR3 is given with its conserved first and last residue. The order of the fields is V gene, D gene, clone size, J gene, CDR3 protein, CDR3 DNA. A D gene is named only where the DNA matches it firmly. Rows give clone size only sometimes, using once, few, many, or a class for an expanded clone.

TRBV19	TRBD1	few	TRBJ1-2	CASSGTAANYGYTF	TGTGCCAGTAGCGGGACAGCAGCTAACTATGGCTACACCTTC
TRBV15	NA	few	TRBJ1-1	CATSRVGSMNTEAFF	TGTGCCACCAGCAGAGTGGGCAGTATGAACACTGAAGCTTTCTTT
TRBV20-1	NA	NA	TRBJ2-3	CSVEGPDTQYF	TGCAGTGTAGAGGGCCCAGATACGCAGTATTTT
TRBV14	TRBD2	many	TRBJ2-3	CASSQPQSAGGRYTQYF	TGTGCCAGCAGCCAGCCCCAGTCAGCGGGGGGGCGATATACGCAGTATTTT
TRBV18	NA	NA	TRBJ2-7	CASSPSGGGSYEQYF	TGTGCCAGCTCACCATCAGGGGGGGGTTCCTACGAGCAGTACTTC
TRBV4-2	NA	few	TRBJ2-1	CASSQDRQLALSYNEQFF	TGTGCCAGCAGCCAAGATCGGCAACTAGCCCTTTCCTACAATGAGCAGTTCTTC
TRBV6-6	NA	NA	TRBJ2-6	CASTSGANVLTF	TGTGCCAGCACTTCTGGGGCCAACGTCCTGACTTTC
TRBV6-1	NA	few	TRBJ1-4	CASSEIQRSEKLFF	TGTGCCAGCAGTGAAATCCAGCGGAGTGAAAAACTGTTTTTT
TRBV5-1	NA	NA	TRBJ2-3	CASSLFFGDTQYF	NA
TRBV7-6	TRBD2	few	TRBJ2-7	CASSLAPIPLAGNRYEQYF	TGTGCCAGCAGCTTAGCCCCGATTCCACTAGCGGGGAATCGCTACGAGCAGTACTTC
TRBV7-8	TRBD2	few	TRBJ2-3	CASSPGGGASTDTQYF	TGTGCCAGCAGCCCCGGCGGGGGGGCTAGCACAGATACGCAGTATTTT
TRBV7-9	TRBD1	few	TRBJ2-3	CASSYTPDRGDTQYF	TGTGCCAGCAGCTACACCCCGGACAGGGGAGATACGCAGTATTTT
TRBV7-3	NA	NA	TRBJ2-3	CASSSNGPGTSTDTQYF	TGTGCCAGCAGCTCTAACGGCCCCGGGACTAGCACAGATACGCAGTATTTT
TRBV2	NA	NA	TRBJ2-6	CASSSSGANVLTF	TGTGCCAGCAGTAGTTCTGGGGCCAACGTCCTGACTTTC
TRBV28	TRBD1	NA	TRBJ1-1	CASNPWDRGRGNTEAFF	TGTGCCAGCAACCCGTGGGACAGGGGGCGCGGGAACACTGAAGCTTTCTTT
TRBV7-2	NA	NA	TRBJ2-3	CASNPRRGRDTQYF	TGTGCCAGCAACCCGAGGCGGGGGCGAGATACGCAGTATTTT
TRBV30	TRBD1	NA	TRBJ1-5	CAWSGTENQPQHF	TGTGCCTGGAGCGGGACAGAGAATCAGCCCCAGCATTTT
TRBV6-1	NA	NA	TRBJ2-3	CASSDPVTDTQYF	TGTGCCAGCAGTGACCCAGTCACAGATACGCAGTATTTT
TRBV2	NA	many	TRBJ2-3	CASSEGRTTHTDTQYF	TGTGCCAGCAGTGAAGGTCGGACAACCCACACAGATACGCAGTATTTT
TRBV9	NA	few	TRBJ2-7	CASSSKRSEQYF	TGTGCCAGCAGCTCTAAACGGAGCGAGCAGTACTTC
TRBV7-2	NA	NA	TRBJ1-2	CASSLLDYGYTF	TGTGCCAGCAGCTTATTGGACTATGGCTACACCTTC
TRBV7-8	NA	NA	TRBJ2-1	CASSPGLLQNEQFF	TGTGCCAGCAGCCCAGGACTATTACAGAATGAGCAGTTCTTC
TRBV2	NA	NA	TRBJ2-7	CASSGAGWSYEQYF	TGTGCCAGCAGTGGAGCGGGTTGGTCCTACGAGCAGTACTTC
TRBV30	TRBD1	many	TRBJ2-5	CARGRGETQYF	TGTGCCAGGGGGCGCGGGGAGACCCAGTACTTC
TRBV30	NA	NA	TRBJ1-5	CAWSVDNNQPQHF	TGTGCCTGGAGTGTAGATAACAATCAGCCCCAGCATTTT
TRBV25-1	NA	few	TRBJ2-1	CASSEVMGSPGDEQFF	TGTGCCAGCAGTGAAGTCATGGGGTCACCGGGCGATGAGCAGTTCTTC
TRBV6-5	NA	NA	TRBJ1-2	CASSPSNGHGYTF	TGTGCCAGCAGCCCCTCGAACGGGCATGGCTACACCTTC
TRBV10-1	NA	NA	TRBJ2-3	CASSGQISTDTQYF	TGCGCCAGCAGTGGACAGATTAGCACAGATACGCAGTATTTT
TRBV19	TRBD1	NA	TRBJ2-6	CASSGQGIVSGANVLTF	TGTGCCAGTAGTGGACAGGGCATTGTCTCTGGGGCCAACGTCCTGACTTTC
TRBV7-9	NA	many	TRBJ2-3	CASSLAAGRDTQYF	TGTGCCAGCAGCTTAGCCGCAGGGAGAGATACGCAGTATTTT
TRBV5-4	NA	NA	TRBJ2-5	CASSFGDTGETQYF	TGTGCCAGCAGCTTCGGGGACACTGGAGAGACCCAGTACTTC
TRBV7-2	NA	NA	TRBJ2-7	CASSLDNYEQYF	TGTGCCAGCAGCTTAGACAATTACGAGCAGTACTTC
TRBV5-1	TRBD2	few	TRBJ2-3	CASSAGGRTDTQYF	TGCGCCAGCAGTGCGGGGGGGCGCACAGATACGCAGTATTTT
TRBV15	NA	few	TRBJ1-1	CATSRIPLSEAFF	TGTGCCACCAGCAGGATCCCACTGAGTGAAGCTTTCTTT
TRBV2	NA	few	TRBJ1-4	CASSFTFAGIAATNEKLFF	TGTGCCAGCAGCTTCACCTTCGCAGGGATCGCTGCAACTAATGAAAAACTGTTTTTT
TRBV7-2	NA	many	TRBJ1-6	CASSQYNSPLHF	TGTGCCAGCAGCCAATATAATTCACCCCTCCACTTT
TRBV29-1	NA	few	TRBJ1-2	CSVDLYRDHGYTF	TGCAGCGTTGATTTGTACAGGGACCATGGCTACACCTTC
TRBV4-1	NA	few	TRBJ2-7	CASSQDRDGRVNF	TGCGCCAGCAGCCAAGATCGTGACGGACGTGTGAACTTC
TRBV7-7	TRBD2	NA	TRBJ2-3	CASSPGTKFEDTQYF	TGTGCCAGCAGCCCCGGGACTAAGTTCGAGGATACGCAGTATTTT
TRBV6-1	NA	NA	TRBJ2-5	CASLALEGETQYF	TGTGCCAGCCTGGCCCTGGAAGGGGAGACCCAGTACTTC
TRBV18	TRBD2	few	TRBJ2-5	CASSPPTGGGAQETQYF	TGTGCCAGCTCACCACCTACGGGCGGGGGAGCCCAAGAGACCCAGTACTTC
TRBV5-8	TRBD2	NA	TRBJ2-1	CASSLVGLAGNEQFF	TGTGCCAGCAGCTTGGTGGGACTAGCGGGCAATGAGCAGTTCTTC
TRBV29-1	NA	few	TRBJ1-1	CSGGGHNTEAFF	TGCAGCGGTGGGGGACACAACACTGAAGCTTTCTTT
TRBV30	TRBD2	few	TRBJ2-1	CAGGAGGNEQFF	TGTGCCGGGGGAGCGGGGGGCAATGAGCAGTTCTTC
TRBV5-6	NA	NA	TRBJ1-1	CASSLREARGSTEAFF	TGTGCCAGCAGCTTAAGGGAGGCAAGGGGTAGCACTGAAGCTTTCTTT
TRBV14	TRBD1	NA	TRBJ1-1	CASSQWTGGTEAFF	TGTGCCAGCAGCCAATGGACAGGGGGTACTGAAGCTTTCTTT
TRBV28	NA	NA	TRBJ2-4	CASSSSPDIQYF	TGTGCCAGCAGTTCCTCCCCGGACATTCAGTACTTC
TRBV6-6	NA	few	TRBJ1-1	CASSSGNTEAFF	TGTGCCAGCAGCTCAGGTAACACTGAAGCTTTCTTT
TRBV27	NA	few	TRBJ2-7	CASSLRGAYYEQYF	TGTGCCAGCAGTTTACGGGGGGCTTATTACGAGCAGTACTTC
TRBV13	NA	few	TRBJ1-1	CASSFVTRGNTEAFF	TGTGCCAGCAGCTTTGTCACACGTGGGAACACTGAAGCTTTCTTT
TRBV6-5	NA	few	TRBJ1-1	CASTALGGRTEAFF	TGTGCCAGCACCGCACTCGGGGGTCGCACTGAAGCTTTCTTT